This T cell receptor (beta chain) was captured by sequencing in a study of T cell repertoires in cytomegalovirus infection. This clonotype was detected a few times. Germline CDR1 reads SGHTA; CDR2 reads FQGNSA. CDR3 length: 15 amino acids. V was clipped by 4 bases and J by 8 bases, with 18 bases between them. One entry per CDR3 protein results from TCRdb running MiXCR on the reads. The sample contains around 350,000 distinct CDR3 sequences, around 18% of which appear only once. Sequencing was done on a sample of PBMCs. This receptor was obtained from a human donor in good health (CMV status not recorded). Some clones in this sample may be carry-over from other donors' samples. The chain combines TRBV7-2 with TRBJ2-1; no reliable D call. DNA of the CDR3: TGTGCCAGCAGCTCCCGGACCCGGTGGTTCTATGAGCAGTTCTTC. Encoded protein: CASSSRTRWFYEQFF.